This T cell receptor (beta chain) appears in the sequencing data of a study of cytomegalovirus exposure and HLA in healthy donors (dated by TCRdb to about 2017). About the investigation overall: A later analysis indicated that the roughly 120 validation repertoires were generated on the platform also employed for the approximately 690 repertoires of the first cohort. A separate validation cohort of some 130 different subjects was used in addition to the roughly 670-subject first cohort. The study aimed to test whether cataloging public T cell receptors could reveal signatures of past pathogen exposure. High-throughput TCR immunosequencing, statistical association of individual TCRs with disease status, and machine learning were combined to predict cytomegalovirus infection status.

According to the germline V gene (reference sequence), CDR1 reads LNHDA and CDR2 reads SQIVND. Reading from cysteine to phenylalanine, the CDR3 counts 15 amino acids. Only CDR3 DNA is held: 45 bases, read in frame from base 1. At the junction V is shortened by 7 bases and J by 10 bases, with 25 bases in between. To prepare the library, the immunoSEQ multiplex PCR assay was applied. The paper's data handling went like this. A statistical classification framework was developed to diagnose cytomegalovirus status using the catalog of TCR beta chain sequences. Drawn from immuneACCESS, this table holds only the in-frame rearrangements with V and J called that TCRdb kept. Clones are partly lost; checked studies trace under half to an unresolved V gene and leave the rest unexplained. Clone size and the V and J calls come from that table; the DNA yielded D and trimming. The sample contains tens of thousands of clones, less than 95% of them found a single time. About 0.6% of the sample is in the top ten clones.

Here is what the overall study found, with its caveats: Most TCR sequences were seen in very few donors, while some public TCRs were found in many individuals. The authors suggested that the approach could potentially be generalized to other disease states and immunological phenotypes. A later analysis had no HLA typing for the validation cohort, so co-occurrence there was scored across all 130 or so repertoires. Cytomegalovirus status was reported to be diagnosed by the classifier with high specificity and sensitivity in both the original and validation cohorts. The study gave a list of more than 150 TCR beta chains associated with cytomegalovirus. Three of the identified cytomegalovirus-associated TCR beta chains were confirmed in vitro to be specific for cytomegalovirus antigens. In a later analysis, TCRs clustered in the first cohort were found to also tend to co-occur in the 100 to 150 validation repertoires, with 94% of cluster scores above 0.

A note on this clone: Its antigen target is currently unknown. Qualities for individual bases were not recorded, and no much larger clone is one base off.

The donors were included in the validation cohort of over a hundred subjects, a group kept apart from the roughly 670-subject first cohort. This clonotype was obtained from a young woman in good health and CMV-seronegative. This sequence uses TRBV19 and TRBJ1-2; the D region possibly corresponds to TRBD1 (5 bases align). The sequenced sample consisted of PBMCs. The CDR3 corresponds to CASTHNRGTILDYTF. At the DNA level, the sequence is TGTGCCAGTACCCATAATCGCGGGACTATACTGGACTACACCTTC.